The rows below give T cell receptor beta chains drawn from one sample of a study of CD8 T cells in ankylosing spondylitis. TCRdb independently ran MiXCR on the 5' RACE reads; one entry per CDR3 protein. The data hold under 85,000 distinct CDR3 sequences, with less than 6% observed a single time. Sample: blood, either unsorted or a sorted T cell fraction (not recorded which). Every receptor here comes from a male donor with ankylosing spondylitis or in good health (not recorded which). The CDR3 runs from the conserved cysteine through the conserved F or W. The D gene is left open where the match is weak. Only part of the rows carry a size: once, few, many, or a class if the clone is expanded.

d_call clone_size j_call v_call cdr3_aa cdr3_nt
NA many TRBJ1-2 TRBV6-5 CASSYSKTRGANYGYTF TGTGCCAGCAGTTACTCGAAAACCCGGGGGGCGAACTATGGCTACACCTTC
TRBD1 many TRBJ1-1 TRBV12-3/TRBV12-4 CATKGAVLANTEAFF TGTGCCACAAAGGGGGCCGTCCTGGCGAACACTGAAGCTTTCTTT
NA NA TRBJ2-3 TRBV7-7 CASSPVSRTDTQYF TGTGCCAGCAGCCCCGTGAGCAGAACAGATACGCAGTATTTT
NA many TRBJ1-1 TRBV20-1 CSAPLWGLRNTEAFF TGCAGTGCCCCTCTTTGGGGGCTGAGGAACACTGAAGCTTTCTTT
NA many TRBJ2-5 TRBV5-5 CASSLFQELGTQYF TGTGCCAGCAGCCTCTTCCAAGAGTTGGGGACCCAGTACTTC
TRBD1 many TRBJ1-6 TRBV20-1 CSASPSGTGGLSYNSPLHF TGCAGTGCTAGTCCTTCCGGGACAGGGGGCCTCTCCTATAATTCACCCCTCCACTTT
NA many TRBJ1-4 TRBV5-1 CASSLGVQGMEKLFF TGCGCCAGCAGCTTGGGCGTCCAGGGAATGGAAAAACTGTTTTTT
TRBD1 many TRBJ1-2 TRBV28 CASSSTGGGGYTF TGTGCCAGCAGTTCGACAGGGGGCGGCGGCTACACCTTC
TRBD2 many TRBJ2-3 TRBV7-8 CASSLLGGGGITDTQYF TGTGCCAGCAGCTTATTAGGCGGGGGGGGAATCACAGATACGCAGTATTTT
TRBD1 many TRBJ1-5 TRBV19 CASSSTGGRQPQHF TGTGCCAGTAGTTCGACAGGGGGCCGGCAGCCCCAGCATTTT
TRBD2 many TRBJ2-1 TRBV12-3/TRBV12-4 CASSYLGLADNEQFF TGTGCCAGCAGCTACCTTGGACTAGCGGACAATGAGCAGTTCTTC
NA many TRBJ1-6 TRBV10-3 CAISSSGGRSSPLHF TGTGCCATCAGCTCCTCGGGGGGGCGAAGTTCACCCCTCCACTTT
NA many TRBJ2-1 TRBV7-9 CASSLVPSSYNEQFF TGTGCCAGCAGCTTGGTACCTAGCTCCTACAATGAGCAGTTCTTC
NA many TRBJ2-1 TRBV7-9 CASSSRLIF TGTGCCAGCAGCTCCAGATTGATCTTC
TRBD1 many TRBJ1-1 TRBV9 CASSSTGVGTEAFF TGTGCCAGCAGTTCGACAGGGGTCGGCACTGAAGCTTTCTTT
NA many TRBJ2-6 TRBV21-1 CASSLTGACYPSGANVLTF TGTGCCAGCAGTCTAACAGGGGCCTGTTACCCTTCTGGGGCCAACGTCCTGACTTTC
NA many TRBJ1-2 TRBV4-1 CASSQEWKNYGYTF TGCGCCAGCAGCCAAGAATGGAAAAACTATGGCTACACCTTC
TRBD2 many TRBJ2-2 TRBV5-1 CASSSIGTSHTGELFF TGCGCCAGCAGCTCTATCGGGACTAGTCACACCGGGGAGCTGTTTTTT
NA many TRBJ1-1 TRBV18 CASSPGSQMNTEAFF TGTGCCAGCTCACCAGGTTCACAGATGAACACTGAAGCTTTCTTT
NA many TRBJ2-7 TRBV11-2 CASSGGAKWGTRSSYEQYF TGTGCCAGCAGCGGGGGGGCTAAATGGGGAACCAGAAGCTCCTACGAGCAGTACTTC
NA many TRBJ1-1 TRBV4-1 CASSQGPGVTEAFF TGCGCCAGCAGCCAGGGCCCGGGGGTCACTGAAGCTTTCTTT
NA many TRBJ2-3 TRBV21-1 CASSSYSGGGTDTQYF TGTGCCAGCAGCTCGTATTCGGGGGGCGGCACAGATACGCAGTATTTT
NA many TRBJ1-1 TRBV7-2 CASSLRQATNTEAFF TGTGCCAGCAGCTTACGACAGGCCACGAACACTGAAGCTTTCTTT
TRBD1 NA TRBJ2-1 TRBV7-3 CASSLTGGLDEQFF TGTGCCAGCAGCTTAACAGGGGGCCTCGATGAGCAGTTCTTC
NA NA TRBJ2-7 TRBV7-9 CASSRTGYEQYF TGTGCCAGCAGCCGGACCGGTTACGAGCAGTACTTC
NA many TRBJ2-3 TRBV7-8 CASSSPIGADTQYF TGTGCCAGCAGCTCGCCAATAGGGGCAGATACGCAGTATTTT
NA many TRBJ1-1 TRBV11-2 CASSLASMNTEAFF TGTGCCAGCAGCTTAGCCAGCATGAACACTGAAGCTTTCTTT
NA many TRBJ2-7 TRBV2 CASSELVGGYYEQYF TGTGCCAGCAGTGAATTGGTTGGGGGTTACTACGAGCAGTACTTC
TRBD2 many TRBJ2-1 TRBV12-3/TRBV12-4 CASSPGLAKSSYNEQFF TGTGCCAGCAGTCCGGGACTAGCGAAGAGCTCCTACAATGAGCAGTTCTTC
TRBD1 few TRBJ2-7 TRBV7-2 CASSPLHSTGAPEQYF TGTGCCAGCAGCCCGCTCCATTCGACAGGGGCACCCGAGCAGTACTTC
NA many TRBJ2-1 TRBV3-1 CASSQADGSEQFF TGTGCCAGCAGCCAAGCCGACGGTAGTGAGCAGTTCTTC
TRBD1 many TRBJ2-1 TRBV11-2 CASSTGQGDGNEQFF TGTGCCAGCAGCACTGGACAGGGTGACGGGAATGAGCAGTTCTTC
NA many TRBJ1-1 TRBV12-3/TRBV12-4 CASSLATDTEAFF TGTGCCAGCAGTTTAGCGACAGACACTGAAGCTTTCTTT
TRBD1 many TRBJ2-3 TRBV7-9 CASSPGQGVGTDTQYF TGTGCCAGCAGCCCAGGACAGGGGGTTGGCACAGATACGCAGTATTTT
NA many TRBJ2-7 TRBV20-1 CSASERPRGTSSYEQYF TGCAGTGCTAGTGAAAGGCCCAGGGGCACTAGCTCCTACGAGCAGTACTTC
NA many TRBJ2-5 TRBV15 CATSSQSGVGETQYF TGTGCCACCAGCAGTCAGTCTGGGGTGGGAGAGACCCAGTACTTC
NA NA TRBJ1-2 TRBV28 CASSLQGPYGYTF TGTGCCAGCAGTTTGCAGGGTCCCTATGGCTACACCTTC
NA many TRBJ2-5 TRBV6-1 CASSEFAGSQETQYF TGTGCCAGCAGTGAATTTGCAGGGAGCCAAGAGACCCAGTACTTC
TRBD2 many TRBJ2-1 TRBV5-1 CASSQTSGGYNEQFF TGCGCCAGCAGCCAAACTAGCGGGGGTTACAATGAGCAGTTCTTC
NA many TRBJ2-3 TRBV3-1 CASSLGGDTQYF TGTGCCAGCAGCCTTGGAGGGGATACGCAGTATTTT